The rows below give T cell receptor beta chains drawn from one sample of a study of T cells in Graves' hyperthyroidism and ophthalmopathy. In TCRdb, the multiplex PCR reads were re-called with MiXCR into one record per CDR3 protein. The sample yields 350,000 to 500,000 distinct CDR3 sequences, roughly an eighth seen once. The source material was blood. The receptors come from a woman aged 18-30 years with Graves' hyperthyroidism. Both conserved end residues are part of each CDR3. Each record gives: J gene, V gene, D gene, clone size, CDR3 protein, CDR3 DNA. The D gene is left open where the match is weak. Size tells how often a clone was seen (once, few, many) or the class of an expanded clone, and some rows leave it out.

TRBJ2-7 | TRBV6-1 | . | many | CASSSGGSSYEQYF | TGTGCCAGCAGTTCAGGAGGGAGCTCCTACGAGCAGTACTTC
TRBJ1-2 | TRBV2 | . | many | CASSLGGFFYGYTF | TGTGCCAGCAGTCTGGGAGGATTCTTCTATGGCTACACCTTC
TRBJ1-1 | TRBV6-1 | . | many | CASSFQTTYTGEAFF | TGTGCCAGCAGTTTCCAAACTACCTACACGGGTGAAGCTTTCTTT
TRBJ1-1 | TRBV6-2/TRBV6-3 | . | . | CASRPVMNTEAFF | TGTGCCAGCCGGCCAGTCATGAACACTGAAGCTTTCTTT
TRBJ2-7 | TRBV20-1 | TRBD1 | . | CSAEPGTGDDEQYF | TGCAGTGCAGAACCCGGGACAGGGGACGACGAGCAGTACTTC
TRBJ2-3 | TRBV5-5 | TRBD2 | few | CASSLEGGSGTSTDTQYF | TGTGCCAGCAGCTTGGAGGGAGGTAGCGGGACTAGCACAGATACGCAGTATTTT
TRBJ2-1 | TRBV19 | TRBD2 | few | CASIGRLYNEQFF | TGTGCCAGTATCGGGAGGTTGTACAATGAGCAGTTCTTC
TRBJ1-1 | TRBV10-3 | . | few | CAISDVGQGPEAFF | TGTGCCATCAGTGACGTGGGACAAGGCCCTGAAGCTTTCTTT
TRBJ2-5 | TRBV29-1 | TRBD1 | few | CAGTEETQYF | TGTGCCGGGACAGAAGAGACCCAGTACTTC
TRBJ1-1 | TRBV27 | . | many | CASSYHRAITEAFF | TGTGCCAGCAGTTACCACAGGGCGATCACTGAAGCTTTCTTT
TRBJ1-4 | TRBV30 | . | . | CAWTTGGYNEKLFF | TGTGCCTGGACCACGGGGGGTTATAACGAAAAACTGTTTTTT
TRBJ2-5 | TRBV11-2 | TRBD2 | few | CASSIEPGLAEEETQYF | TGTGCCAGCAGCATCGAACCGGGACTAGCGGAAGAAGAGACCCAGTACTTC
TRBJ2-4 | TRBV6-1 | . | . | CASSEGRFLGKNIQYF | TGTGCCAGCAGTGAAGGGCGGTTCCTTGGCAAAAACATTCAGTACTTC
TRBJ2-7 | TRBV4-1 | TRBD2 | many | CASSQARTSGYEQYF | TGCGCCAGCAGCCAAGCTCGGACTAGCGGCTACGAGCAGTACTTC
TRBJ2-3 | TRBV7-3 | TRBD1 | . | CASSQQGVSQYF | TGTGCCAGCAGCCAACAGGGGGTTTCGCAGTATTTT
TRBJ2-3 | TRBV7-9 | TRBD2 | many | CASSWTPGGADTQYF | TGTGCCAGCAGCTGGACCCCGGGGGGTGCAGATACGCAGTATTTT
TRBJ2-1 | TRBV6-2/TRBV6-3 | TRBD1 | . | CASSYSDRIYNEQFF | TGTGCCAGCAGTTACTCGGACAGGATCTACAATGAGCAGTTCTTC
TRBJ1-1 | TRBV9 | . | many | CASSVDPPGGMNTEAFF | TGTGCCAGCAGCGTAGACCCACCGGGGGGGATGAACACTGAAGCTTTCTTT
TRBJ1-5 | TRBV20-1 | . | . | CSARAGGINQPQHF | TGCAGTGCTAGAGCCGGAGGCATTAATCAGCCCCAGCATTTT
TRBJ2-3 | TRBV12-3/TRBV12-4 | TRBD2 | many | CASSLAGGGSTDTQYF | TGTGCCAGCAGTTTAGCGGGCGGGGGGAGCACAGATACGCAGTATTTT
TRBJ1-1 | TRBV2 | TRBD1 | . | CASSDLGDRGRLEATEAFF | TGTGCCAGCAGTGACCTTGGGGACAGGGGGCGTCTCGAGGCCACTGAAGCTTTCTTT
TRBJ2-7 | TRBV6-5 | . | many | CASSYSIPSDLNFYEQYF | TGTGCCAGCAGTTACTCGATTCCTTCGGACTTAAATTTCTACGAGCAGTACTTC
TRBJ2-3 | TRBV4-3 | . | many | CASSQDWEGADTQYF | TGCGCCAGCAGCCAAGATTGGGAGGGGGCAGATACGCAGTATTTT
TRBJ1-1 | TRBV9 | . | . | CASSVEVGNTEAFF | TGTGCCAGCAGCGTAGAAGTTGGTAACACTGAAGCTTTCTTT
TRBJ1-1 | TRBV28 | . | few | CASQFLPGPEAFF | TGTGCCAGCCAATTCCTTCCAGGCCCTGAAGCTTTCTTT
TRBJ2-1 | TRBV20-1 | TRBD2 | . | CRLAGGPEQFF | TGCAGGTTAGCGGGAGGTCCCGAGCAGTTCTTC
TRBJ2-1 | TRBV6-1 | . | many | CASSPWSSYNEQFF | TGTGCCAGCAGTCCCTGGAGCTCCTACAATGAGCAGTTCTTC
TRBJ2-7 | TRBV5-1 | . | many | CASSLEGGQYEQYF | TGCGCCAGCAGCTTGGAGGGCGGACAGTACGAGCAGTACTTC
TRBJ2-7 | TRBV28 | . | many | CASISPRGQYF | TGTGCCAGTATCTCGCCCCGGGGGCAGTACTTC
TRBJ1-2 | TRBV12-5 | TRBD1 | many | CASGLGTGGASYGYTF | TGTGCTAGTGGTTTGGGGACAGGGGGCGCGAGCTATGGCTACACCTTC
TRBJ2-2 | TRBV6-2/TRBV6-3 | TRBD2 | . | CASSLTSGRFAGELFF | TGTGCCAGCAGCCTGACTAGCGGGAGGTTTGCCGGGGAGCTGTTTTTT
TRBJ2-3 | TRBV27 | TRBD2 | . | CASSRGGGDTQYF | TGTGCCAGCAGCCGTGGGGGGGGGGATACGCAGTATTTT
TRBJ1-6 | TRBV6-1 | TRBD1 | few | CASGPPGRGNSPLHF | TGTGCCAGCGGACCGCCGGGCAGGGGGAATTCACCCCTCCACTTT
TRBJ1-1 | TRBV6-9 | TRBD1 | few | CASSPRGLTEAFF | TGCGCCAGCAGCCCCAGGGGGCTTACTGAAGCTTTCTTT
TRBJ2-5 | TRBV19 | TRBD1 | few | CASSIKGQGAWETQYF | TGTGCCAGTAGTATTAAGGGACAGGGGGCTTGGGAGACCCAGTACTTC
TRBJ2-3 | TRBV6-2/TRBV6-3 | . | . | CASSIPTDTQYF | TGTGCCAGCAGTATACCCACAGATACGCAGTATTTT
TRBJ2-3 | TRBV19 | . | . | CASGIGLGTDTQYF | TGTGCCAGTGGGATTGGCCTAGGCACAGATACGCAGTATTTT
TRBJ2-1 | TRBV4-1 | . | few | CASSQDLSVTYNEQFF | TGCGCCAGCAGCCAAGATCTAAGCGTAACCTACAATGAGCAGTTCTTC
TRBJ2-1 | TRBV7-9 | . | many | CASSARLGRDNEQFF | TGTGCCAGCAGCGCCCGGCTGGGGAGAGACAATGAGCAGTTCTTC
TRBJ2-1 | TRBV10-3 | . | . | CAISSQGEAYNEQFF | TGTGCCATCAGTTCACAGGGAGAGGCTTACAATGAGCAGTTCTTC
TRBJ2-5 | TRBV5-1 | TRBD2 | . | CASSLTSGGWEETQYF | TGCGCCAGCAGCTTGACTAGCGGTGGGTGGGAAGAGACCCAGTACTTC
TRBJ2-5 | TRBV6-1 | TRBD1 | many | CASSELEGGGETQYF | TGTGCCAGCAGTGAATTGGAAGGGGGCGGAGAGACCCAGTACTTC